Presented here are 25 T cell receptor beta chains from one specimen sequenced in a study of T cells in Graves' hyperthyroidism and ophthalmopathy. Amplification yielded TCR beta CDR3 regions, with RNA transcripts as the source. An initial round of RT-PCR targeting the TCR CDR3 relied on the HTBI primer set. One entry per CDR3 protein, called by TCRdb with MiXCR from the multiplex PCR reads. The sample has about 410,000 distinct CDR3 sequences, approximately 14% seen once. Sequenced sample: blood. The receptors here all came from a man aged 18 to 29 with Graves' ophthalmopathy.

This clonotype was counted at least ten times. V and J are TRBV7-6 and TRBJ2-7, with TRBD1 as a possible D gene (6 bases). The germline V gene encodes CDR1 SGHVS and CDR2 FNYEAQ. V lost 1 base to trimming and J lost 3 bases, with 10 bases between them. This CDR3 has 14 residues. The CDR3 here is CASSLDARGYEQYF. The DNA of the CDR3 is TGTGCCAGCAGCTTAGATGCCAGGGGCTACGAGCAGTACTTC.

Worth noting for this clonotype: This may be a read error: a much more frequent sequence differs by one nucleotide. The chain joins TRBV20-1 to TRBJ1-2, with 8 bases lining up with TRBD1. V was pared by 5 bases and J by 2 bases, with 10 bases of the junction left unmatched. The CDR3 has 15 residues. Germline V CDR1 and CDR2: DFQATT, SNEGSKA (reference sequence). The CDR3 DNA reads TGCAGTGCTGACGACTTGGGACAGGCCAACTATGGCTACACCTTC. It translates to CSADDLGQANYGYTF.

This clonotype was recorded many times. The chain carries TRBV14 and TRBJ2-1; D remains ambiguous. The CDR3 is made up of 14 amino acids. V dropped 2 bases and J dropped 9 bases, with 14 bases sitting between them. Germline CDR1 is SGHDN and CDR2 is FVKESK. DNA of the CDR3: TGTGCCAGCAGCCAATACTACCTGTATGGTGAGCAGTTCTTC. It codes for CASSQYYLYGEQFF.

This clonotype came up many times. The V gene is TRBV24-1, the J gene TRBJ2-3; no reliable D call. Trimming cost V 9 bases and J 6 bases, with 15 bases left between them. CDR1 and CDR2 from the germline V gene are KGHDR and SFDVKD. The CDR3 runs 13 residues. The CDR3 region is CATENARTDTQYF. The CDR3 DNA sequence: TGTGCCACCGAGAATGCGCGGACGGATACGCAGTATTTT.

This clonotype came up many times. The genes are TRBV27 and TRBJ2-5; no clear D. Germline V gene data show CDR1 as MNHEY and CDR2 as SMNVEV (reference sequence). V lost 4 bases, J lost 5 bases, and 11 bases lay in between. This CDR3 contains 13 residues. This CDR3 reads CASSSLLGETQYF. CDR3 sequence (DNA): TGTGCCAGCAGTTCCCTCCTTGGGGAGACCCAGTACTTC.

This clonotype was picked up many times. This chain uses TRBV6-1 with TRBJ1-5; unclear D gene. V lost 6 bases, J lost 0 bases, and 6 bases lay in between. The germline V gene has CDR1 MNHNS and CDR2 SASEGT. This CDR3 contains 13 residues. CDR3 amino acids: CASRGHSNQPQHF. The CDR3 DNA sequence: TGTGCCAGCAGAGGCCATAGCAATCAGCCCCAGCATTTT.

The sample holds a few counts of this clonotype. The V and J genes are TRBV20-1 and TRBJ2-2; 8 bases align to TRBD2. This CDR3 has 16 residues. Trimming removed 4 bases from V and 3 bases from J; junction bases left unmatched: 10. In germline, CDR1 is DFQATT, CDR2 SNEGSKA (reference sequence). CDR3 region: CSAKSMRGAYTGELFF. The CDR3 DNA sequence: TGCAGTGCTAAATCGATGCGGGGGGCCTACACCGGGGAGCTGTTTTTT.

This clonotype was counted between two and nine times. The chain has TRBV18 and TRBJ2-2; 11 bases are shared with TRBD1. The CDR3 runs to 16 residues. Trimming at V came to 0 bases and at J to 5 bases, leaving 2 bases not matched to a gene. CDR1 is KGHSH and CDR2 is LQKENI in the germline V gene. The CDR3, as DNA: TGTGCCAGCTCACCACCGGGACAGGGGGATACCGGGGAGCTGTTTTTT. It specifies CASSPPGQGDTGELFF.

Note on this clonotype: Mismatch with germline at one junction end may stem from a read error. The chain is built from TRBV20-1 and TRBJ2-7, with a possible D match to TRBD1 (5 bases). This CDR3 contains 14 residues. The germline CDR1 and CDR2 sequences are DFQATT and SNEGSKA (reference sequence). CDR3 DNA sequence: TGCAGTGCTAGTGTGACAGCCCCAGGGTACGAGCAGTATTTC. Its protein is CSASVTAPGYEQYF.

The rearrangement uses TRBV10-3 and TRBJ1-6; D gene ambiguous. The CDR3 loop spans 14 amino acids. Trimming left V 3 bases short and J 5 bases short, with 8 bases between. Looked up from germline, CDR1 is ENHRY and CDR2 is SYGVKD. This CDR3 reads CAISDGGDNSPLHF. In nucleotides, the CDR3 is TGTGCCATCAGTGATGGAGGAGATAATTCACCCCTCCACTTT.

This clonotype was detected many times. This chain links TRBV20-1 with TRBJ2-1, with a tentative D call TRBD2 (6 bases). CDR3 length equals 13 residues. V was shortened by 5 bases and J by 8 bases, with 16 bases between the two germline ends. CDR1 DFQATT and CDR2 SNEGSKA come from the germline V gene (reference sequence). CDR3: CSAAGPYLDEQFF. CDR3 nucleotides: TGCAGTGCTGCGGGACCGTACTTGGATGAGCAGTTCTTC.

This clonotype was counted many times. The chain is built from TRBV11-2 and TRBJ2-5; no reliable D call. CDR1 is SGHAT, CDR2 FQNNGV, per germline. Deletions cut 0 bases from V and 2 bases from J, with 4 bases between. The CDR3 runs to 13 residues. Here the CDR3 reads CASSLEQQETQYF. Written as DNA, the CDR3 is TGTGCCAGCAGCTTAGAGCAGCAAGAGACCCAGTACTTC.

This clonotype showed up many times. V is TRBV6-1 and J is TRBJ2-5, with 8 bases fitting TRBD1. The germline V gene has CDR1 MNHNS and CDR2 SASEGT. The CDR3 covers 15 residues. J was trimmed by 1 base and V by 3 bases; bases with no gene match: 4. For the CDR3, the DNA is TGTGCCAGCAGTGAGCAGGGGGCGAGCCAAGAGACCCAGTACTTC. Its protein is CASSEQGASQETQYF.

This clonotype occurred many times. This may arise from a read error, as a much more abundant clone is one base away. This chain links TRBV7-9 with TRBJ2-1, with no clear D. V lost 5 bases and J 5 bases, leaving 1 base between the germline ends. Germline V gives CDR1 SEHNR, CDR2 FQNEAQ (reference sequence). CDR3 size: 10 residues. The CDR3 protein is CASSNNEQFF. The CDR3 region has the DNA TGTGCCAGCAGCAACAATGAGCAGTTCTTC. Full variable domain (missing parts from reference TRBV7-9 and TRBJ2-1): DTGVSQNPRHKITKRGQNVTFRCDPISEHNRLYWYRQTLGQGPEFLTYFQNEAQLEKSRLLSDRFSAERPKGSFSTLEIQRTEQGDSAMYLCASSNNEQFFGPGTRLTVL.

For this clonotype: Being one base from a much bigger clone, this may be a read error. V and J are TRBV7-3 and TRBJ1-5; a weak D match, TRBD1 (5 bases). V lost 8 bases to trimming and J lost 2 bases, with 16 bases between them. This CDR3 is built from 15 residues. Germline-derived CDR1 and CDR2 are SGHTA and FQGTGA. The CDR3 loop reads CASGLWGDRNQPQHF. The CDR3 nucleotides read TGTGCCAGCGGCCTATGGGGGGATCGCAATCAGCCCCAGCATTTT.

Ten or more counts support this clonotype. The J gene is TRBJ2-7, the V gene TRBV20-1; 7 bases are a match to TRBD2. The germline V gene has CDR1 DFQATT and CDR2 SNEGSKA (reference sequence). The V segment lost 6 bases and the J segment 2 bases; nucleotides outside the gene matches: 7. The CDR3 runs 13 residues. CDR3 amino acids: CSAIAGQTYEQYF. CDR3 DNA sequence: TGCAGTGCAATAGCGGGCCAAACCTACGAGCAGTACTTC.

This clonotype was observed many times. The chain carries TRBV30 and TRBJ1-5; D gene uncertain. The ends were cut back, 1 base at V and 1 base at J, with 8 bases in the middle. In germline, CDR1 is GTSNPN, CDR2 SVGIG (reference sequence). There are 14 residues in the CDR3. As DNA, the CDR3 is TGTGCCTGGAGTGAGGATCTGAGCAATCAGCCCCAGCATTTT. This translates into CAWSEDLSNQPQHF.

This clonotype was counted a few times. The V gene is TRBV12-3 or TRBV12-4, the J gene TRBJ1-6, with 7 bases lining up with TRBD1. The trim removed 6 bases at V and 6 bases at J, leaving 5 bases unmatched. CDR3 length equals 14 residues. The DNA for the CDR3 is TGTGCCAGCAGCGAGGGACAGCTTAATTCACCCCTCCACTTT. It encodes CASSEGQLNSPLHF.

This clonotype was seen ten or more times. DNA of the CDR3: TGTGCCAGCAGCTCCATCCCGATAGCGGGGTACAATGAGCAGTTCTTC. Its translation: CASSSIPIAGYNEQFF. The chain recombines TRBV7-6 with TRBJ2-1; 8 bases map to TRBD2. V gave up 4 bases and J gave up 4 bases; unmatched junction bases: 9. The germline V gene has CDR1 SGHVS and CDR2 FNYEAQ. The CDR3 runs to 16 residues.

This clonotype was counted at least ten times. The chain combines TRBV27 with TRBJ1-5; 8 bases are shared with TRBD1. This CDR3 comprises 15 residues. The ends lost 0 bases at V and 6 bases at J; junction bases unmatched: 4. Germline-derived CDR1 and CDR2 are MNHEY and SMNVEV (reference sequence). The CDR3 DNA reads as TGTGCCAGCAGTTTATCTTGGACAGGGCTTCAGCCCCAGCATTTT. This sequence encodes CASSLSWTGLQPQHF.

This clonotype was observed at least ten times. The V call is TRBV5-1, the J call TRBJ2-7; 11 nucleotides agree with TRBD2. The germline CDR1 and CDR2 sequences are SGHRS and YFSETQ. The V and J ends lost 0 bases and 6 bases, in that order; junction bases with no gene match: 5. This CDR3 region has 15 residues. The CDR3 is CASSLELAGGLEQYF. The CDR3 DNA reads TGCGCCAGCAGCTTGGAGCTAGCGGGGGGCCTCGAGCAGTACTTC.

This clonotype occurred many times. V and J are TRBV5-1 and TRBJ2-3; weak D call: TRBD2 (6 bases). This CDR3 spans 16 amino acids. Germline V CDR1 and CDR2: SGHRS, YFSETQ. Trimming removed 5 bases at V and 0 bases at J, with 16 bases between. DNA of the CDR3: TGCGCCAGCAGGGATAGCGGCTTTCCTAGCACAGATACGCAGTATTTT. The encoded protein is CASRDSGFPSTDTQYF.

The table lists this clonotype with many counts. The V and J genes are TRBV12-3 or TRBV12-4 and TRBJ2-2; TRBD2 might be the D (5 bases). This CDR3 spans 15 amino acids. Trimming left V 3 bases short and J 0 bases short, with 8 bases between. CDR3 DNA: TGTGCCAGCAGTTTTCAAGCGGCGAACACCGGGGAGCTGTTTTTT. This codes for CASSFQAANTGELFF.

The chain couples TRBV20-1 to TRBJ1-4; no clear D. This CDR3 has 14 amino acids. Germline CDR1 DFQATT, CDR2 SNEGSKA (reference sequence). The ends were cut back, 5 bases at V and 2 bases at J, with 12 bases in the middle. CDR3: CSARPGITNEKLFF. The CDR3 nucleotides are TGCAGTGCTCGTCCTGGCATTACTAATGAAAAACTGTTTTTT.

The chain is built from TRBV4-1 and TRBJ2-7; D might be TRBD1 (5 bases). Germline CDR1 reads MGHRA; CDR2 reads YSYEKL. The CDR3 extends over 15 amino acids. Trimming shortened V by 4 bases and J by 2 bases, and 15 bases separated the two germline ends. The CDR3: CASSRSTATPYEQYF. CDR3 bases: TGCGCCAGCAGCCGATCGACAGCAACTCCCTACGAGCAGTACTTC.